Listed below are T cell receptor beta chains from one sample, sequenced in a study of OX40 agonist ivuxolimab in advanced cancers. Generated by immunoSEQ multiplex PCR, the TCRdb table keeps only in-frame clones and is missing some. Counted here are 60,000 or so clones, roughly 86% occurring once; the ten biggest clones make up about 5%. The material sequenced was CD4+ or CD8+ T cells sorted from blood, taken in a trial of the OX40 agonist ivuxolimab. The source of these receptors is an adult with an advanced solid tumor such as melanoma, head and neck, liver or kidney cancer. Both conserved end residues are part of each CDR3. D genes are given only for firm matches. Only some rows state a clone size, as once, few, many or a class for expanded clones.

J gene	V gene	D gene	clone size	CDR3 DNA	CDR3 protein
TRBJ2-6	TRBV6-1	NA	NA	TGTGCCAGCCAAGGCGGAGGTGGGGCCAACGTCCTGACTTTC	CASQGGGGANVLTF
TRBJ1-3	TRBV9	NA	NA	TGTGCCAGCAGCGACCGGGGAAGTTCGGGAAACACCATATATTTT	CASSDRGSSGNTIYF
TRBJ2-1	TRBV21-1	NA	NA	TGTGCCAGCAGCGGGCCCCCGGGACAGCCCTACAATGAGCAGTTCTTC	CASSGPPGQPYNEQFF
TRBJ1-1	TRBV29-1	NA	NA	TGCAGCGTTGAAGAGGGTGGCACTGAAGCTTTCTTT	CSVEEGGTEAFF
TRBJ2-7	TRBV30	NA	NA	TGTGCCTGGAGTGGGGCGGGCCCCAGGCAGTACTTC	CAWSGAGPRQYF
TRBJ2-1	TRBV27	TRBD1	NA	TGTGCCAGCAGTTCCCCCGGGACAGGGGGACGGGAGCAGTTCTTC	CASSSPGTGGREQFF
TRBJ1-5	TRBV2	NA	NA	TGTGCCAGCAGTGAGTACGTGGGACAACCAAATCAGCCCCAGCATTTT	CASSEYVGQPNQPQHF
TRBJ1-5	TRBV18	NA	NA	TGTGCCAGCTCACCTGAAACAGGCAATCAGCCCCAGCATTTT	CASSPETGNQPQHF
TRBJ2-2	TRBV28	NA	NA	TGTGCCAGCCGGATGGGGGGTGTCGACACCGGGGAGCTGTTTTTT	CASRMGGVDTGELFF
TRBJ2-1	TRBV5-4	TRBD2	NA	TGTGCCAGCAGCCCAAGGGTAGCGGGAGGAAACTATGAGCAGTTCTTC	CASSPRVAGGNYEQFF
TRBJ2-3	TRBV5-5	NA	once	TGTGCCAGCAGCTTGGCGAGTACGGCCGCAGATACGCAGTATTTT	CASSLASTAADTQYF
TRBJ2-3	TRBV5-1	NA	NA	TGCGCCAGCAGCTTGGCCGGGGTTGCAGATACGCAGTATTTT	CASSLAGVADTQYF
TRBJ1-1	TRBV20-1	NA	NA	TGCAGTGCTCCGGGGACTGAAGCTTTCTTT	CSAPGTEAFF
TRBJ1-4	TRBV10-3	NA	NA	TGTGCCATCAGGCCAGGGTCCACTAATGAAAAACTGTTTTTT	CAIRPGSTNEKLFF
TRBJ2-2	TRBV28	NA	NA	TGTGCCAGCATGGTGGCAGGCAGCGCCGGGGAGCTGTTTTTT	CASMVAGSAGELFF
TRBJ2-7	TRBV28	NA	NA	TGTGCCAGCAGGGGGGGGGCCGATACCTACGAGCAGTACTTC	CASRGGADTYEQYF
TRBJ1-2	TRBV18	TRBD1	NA	TGTGCCAGCTCACCTCTTGGGGACAGCTATGGCTACACCTTC	CASSPLGDSYGYTF
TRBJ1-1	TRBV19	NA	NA	TGTGCCAGTAGTATACTCGGCACTGAAGCTTTCTTT	CASSILGTEAFF
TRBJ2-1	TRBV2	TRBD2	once	TGTGCCAGCAAGGATTGGACTAGAGGTGACAATGAGCAGTTCTTC	CASKDWTRGDNEQFF
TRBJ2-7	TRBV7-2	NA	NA	TGTGCCAGCAGCTTAGATACGAATCTTAGAGGGGTGGACGAGCAGTACTTC	CASSLDTNLRGVDEQYF
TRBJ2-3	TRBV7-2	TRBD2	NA	TGTGCCAGCAAGCGGGAGGAGACTACAGATACGCAGTATTTT	CASKREETTDTQYF
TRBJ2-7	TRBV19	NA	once	TGTGCCAGTAGTGCCCAGGGAAAGGAGCAGTACTTC	CASSAQGKEQYF
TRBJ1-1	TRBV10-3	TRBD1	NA	TGTGCCATCAGTGAGGGCGCAGGGGGCACTGAAGCTTTCTTT	CAISEGAGGTEAFF
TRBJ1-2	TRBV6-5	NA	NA	TGTGCCAGCAGTTACCCCCTCTCGGGAGGAGAATATGGCTACACCTTC	CASSYPLSGGEYGYTF
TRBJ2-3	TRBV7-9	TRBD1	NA	TGTGCCAGCAGCCCAAGGCCGACAGGGGCAGATACGCAGTATTTT	CASSPRPTGADTQYF
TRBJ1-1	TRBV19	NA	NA	TGTGCCAGTAGTTCGACGGAGGGGACTGAAGCTTTCTTT	CASSSTEGTEAFF
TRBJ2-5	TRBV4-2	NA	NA	TGTGCCAGCAGCCTGGTGGGCCAAGAGACCCAGTACTTC	CASSLVGQETQYF
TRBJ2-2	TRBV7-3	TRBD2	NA	TGTGCCAGCAGCTTAGGCCTAGCGGAGATACACACCGGGGAGCTGTTTTTT	CASSLGLAEIHTGELFF
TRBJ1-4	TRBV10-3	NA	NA	TGTGCCATCAGTCCAGGGAGCTCTAATGAAAAACTGTTTTTT	CAISPGSSNEKLFF
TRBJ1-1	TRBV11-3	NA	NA	TGTGCCAGCAGCCCTGCAGGGAGTACTGAAGCTTTCTTT	CASSPAGSTEAFF
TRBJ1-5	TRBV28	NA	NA	TGTGCCAGCAGTACATATAGCAATCAGCCCCAGCATTTT	CASSTYSNQPQHF
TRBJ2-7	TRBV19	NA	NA	TGTGCCAGTACCAAAGGACAGCACTACGAGCAGTACTTC	CASTKGQHYEQYF
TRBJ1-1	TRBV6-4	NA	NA	TGTGCCAGCAGTGCGGGAGACACTGAAGCTTTCTTT	CASSAGDTEAFF
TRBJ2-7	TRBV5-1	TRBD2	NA	TGCGCCAGCAGCCTACGACTAGCGGGGTCCTACGAGCAGTACTTC	CASSLRLAGSYEQYF
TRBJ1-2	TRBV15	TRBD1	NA	TGTGCCACCAGCAGGGGGACAGGGAACTATGGCTACACCTTC	CATSRGTGNYGYTF
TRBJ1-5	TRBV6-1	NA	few	TGTGCCAGCAGTACGGGGGATGGCAATCAGCCCCAGCATTTT	CASSTGDGNQPQHF
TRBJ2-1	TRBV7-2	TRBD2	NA	TGTGCCAGCAGCTCGCGGGAGGGGGCGGGGAATGAGCAGTTCTTC	CASSSREGAGNEQFF
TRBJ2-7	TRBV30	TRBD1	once	TGTGCCTGGAGTGCGACAGGGGCCTCCTACGAGCAGTACTTC	CAWSATGASYEQYF
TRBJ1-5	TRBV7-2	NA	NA	TGTGCCAGCAGCCCCGGGGGGGTCGCTCAGCCCCAGCATTTT	CASSPGGVAQPQHF
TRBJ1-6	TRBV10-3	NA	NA	TGTGCCATCAGGCAGGGGCAGGGATCACCCCTCCACTTT	CAIRQGQGSPLHF
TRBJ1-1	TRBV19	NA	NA	TGTGCCAGTAGTAGGGTCTATGAAGCTTTCTTT	CASSRVYEAFF
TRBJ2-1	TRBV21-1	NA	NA	TGTGCCAGCAGCCTCAAGAACCCCCAGCGAGCAGGATTTGAGCAGTTCTTC	CASSLKNPQRAGFEQFF
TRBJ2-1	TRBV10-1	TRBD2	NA	TGCGCCAGCAGTGTAGCGGGGGGGCCCTACAATGAGCAGTTCTTC	CASSVAGGPYNEQFF
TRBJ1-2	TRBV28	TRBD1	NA	TGTGCCAGCGGGCCGAATGGGGACAGCTATGGCTACACCTTC	CASGPNGDSYGYTF
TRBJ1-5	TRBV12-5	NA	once	TGTGCTAGTGCCTCAGAGGGCCGGGACTTGCATTTT	CASASEGRDLHF
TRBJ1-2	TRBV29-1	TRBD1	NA	TGCAGCCTACAGGGGCGCGACTATGGCTACACCTTC	CSLQGRDYGYTF
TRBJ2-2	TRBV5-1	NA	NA	TGCGCCAGCAGCTTGGGAGGGGAGTACTTCGAGGAGCTGTTTTTT	CASSLGGEYFEELFF
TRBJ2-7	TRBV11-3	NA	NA	TGTGCCAGCAGCTTACCGGACGGGGGCGAGCAGTACTTC	CASSLPDGGEQYF
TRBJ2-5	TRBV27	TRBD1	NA	TGTGCCAGCCGTAAGGGACAGGGTGGAGAGACCCAGTACTTC	CASRKGQGGETQYF
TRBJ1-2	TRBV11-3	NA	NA	TGTGCCAGCAGCTTGGAGGGGCTCGGCTACACCTTC	CASSLEGLGYTF
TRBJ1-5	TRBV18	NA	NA	TGTGCCAGCTCACCAAAGGCAGACAATCAGCCCCAGCATTTT	CASSPKADNQPQHF
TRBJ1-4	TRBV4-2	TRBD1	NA	TGTGCCAGCAGCCAAGGACAGGGCGGGGAAAAACTGTTTTTT	CASSQGQGGEKLFF
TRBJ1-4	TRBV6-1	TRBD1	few	TGTGCCAGCAGGAGGGGACAGGGTATTAATGAAAAACTGTTTTTT	CASRRGQGINEKLFF
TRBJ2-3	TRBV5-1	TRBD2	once	TGCGCCAGCAGCTTGATAGCGGGTCTAACAGATACGCAGTATTTT	CASSLIAGLTDTQYF
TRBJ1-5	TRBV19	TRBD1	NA	TGTGCCAGTAGTACTCAGGGGGGAAATATCAATCAGCCCCAGCATTTT	CASSTQGGNINQPQHF
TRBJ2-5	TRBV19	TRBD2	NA	TGTGCCAGTAGTTCTAGCGGGACGCAGACCCAGTACTTC	CASSSSGTQTQYF
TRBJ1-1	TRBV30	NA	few	TGTGCCTGGAGTGTACAGGTACCCACTGAAGCTTTCTTT	CAWSVQVPTEAFF
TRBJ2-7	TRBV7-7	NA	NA	TGTGCCAGCAGCCTGGATAGACGTTCCTACGAGCAGTACTTC	CASSLDRRSYEQYF
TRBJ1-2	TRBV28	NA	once	TGTGCCAGCAGTTTAGGCACTTGGAATGGCTACACCTTC	CASSLGTWNGYTF